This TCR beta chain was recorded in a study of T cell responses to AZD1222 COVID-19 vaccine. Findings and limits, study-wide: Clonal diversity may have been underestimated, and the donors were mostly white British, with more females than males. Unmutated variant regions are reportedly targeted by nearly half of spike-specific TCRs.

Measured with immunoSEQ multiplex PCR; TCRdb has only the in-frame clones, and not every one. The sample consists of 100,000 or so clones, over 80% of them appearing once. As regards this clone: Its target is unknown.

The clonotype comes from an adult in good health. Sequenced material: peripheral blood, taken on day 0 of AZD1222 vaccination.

The CDR3 DNA reads TGTGCCCTTGGGGAGGGCGCAGCGACTTATGGCTACACCTTC. This codes for CALGEGAATYGYTF. V is TRBV2 and J is TRBJ1-2, with D uncertain. CDR3 length: 14 residues. The V end was cut by 11 bases, the J end by 5 bases, with 21 bases between. Germline lookup yields CDR1 SNHLY and CDR2 FYNNEI.